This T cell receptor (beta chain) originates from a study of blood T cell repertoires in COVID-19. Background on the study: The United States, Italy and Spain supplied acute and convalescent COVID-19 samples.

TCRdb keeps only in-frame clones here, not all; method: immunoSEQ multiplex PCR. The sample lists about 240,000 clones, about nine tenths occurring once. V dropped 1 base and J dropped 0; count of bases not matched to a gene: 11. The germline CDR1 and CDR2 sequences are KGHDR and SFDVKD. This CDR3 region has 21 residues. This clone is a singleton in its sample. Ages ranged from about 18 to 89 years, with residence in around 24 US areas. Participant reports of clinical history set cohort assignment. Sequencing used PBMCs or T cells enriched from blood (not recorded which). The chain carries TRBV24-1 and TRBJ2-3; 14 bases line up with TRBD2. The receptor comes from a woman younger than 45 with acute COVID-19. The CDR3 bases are TGTGCCACCAGTGATTTCGCCGTGGGACTAGCGGGGGCTCATAGCACAGATACGCAGTATTTT. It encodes CATSDFAVGLAGAHSTDTQYF.